These 21 T cell receptor beta chains were sequenced from one sample in a study of cytotoxic CD8 clonotypes in ibrutinib-treated CLL. The repertoire was sequenced with immunoSEQ multiplex PCR; TCRdb's copy has only in-frame clones and lacks some. Found here are 110,000 or so clones, approximately 58% of them singletons; the top ten hold around 37%. The sequencing used PBMCs, collected after 24 months of ibrutinib treatment. The origin of the receptors is a human donor with chronic lymphocytic leukemia.

The chain links TRBV4-2 to TRBJ2-3; no reliable D call. With 1 base removed from V and 9 bases from J, the gap between germline ends came to 11 bases. This CDR3 region has 13 residues. CDR1 and CDR2 from the germline V gene are LGHNA and YNFKEQ. The CDR3 nucleotides are TGTGCCAGCAGCCAAGCGCGGTCAGGCACGCAGTATTTT. Translation gives CASSQARSGTQYF.

The chain employs TRBV19 and TRBJ2-3; D unclear. CDR3 length: 15 amino acids. Germline V gene data show CDR1 as LNHDA and CDR2 as SQIVND (reference sequence). Trimming took 3 bases from V and 1 from J, leaving 11 bases between them. The CDR3 DNA sequence: TGTGCCAGTAGTATCGGTAGAAGAGGCACAGATACGCAGTATTTT. Protein sequence: CASSIGRRGTDTQYF.

This clone was seen a few times. This sequence joins TRBV20-1 and TRBJ2-2; D remains ambiguous. Germline V gives CDR1 DFQATT, CDR2 SNEGSKA (reference sequence). This CDR3 region has 11 residues. Between the trimmed V and J ends, which lost 2 bases and 7 bases, there was a span of 5 bases. The CDR3 DNA reads TGCAGTGCTAGACTTCACGGGGAGCTGTTTTTT. Protein: CSARLHGELFF.

This sequence joins TRBV11-3 and TRBJ1-6; perhaps TRBD1 as D (6 bases). The V and J ends lost 4 bases and 9 bases respectively, with 13 bases between them. Germline V gene data show CDR1 as SGHNT and CDR2 as YENEEA. The CDR3 totals 14 residues. CDR3 DNA: TGTGCCAGCAGCTCCTACGGGGGGCTTTCACCCCTCCACTTT. It encodes CASSSYGGLSPLHF.

This clone turned up a few times. The chain combines TRBV5-1 with TRBJ2-7, with D possibly TRBD1 on 6 matching bases. The CDR3 extends over 13 amino acids. In germline, CDR1 is SGHRS, CDR2 YFSETQ. The V and J ends lost 4 bases and 1 base respectively, with 9 bases between them. The CDR3 DNA is TGCGCCAGCAGCGGGGGCCCATCCTACGAGCAGTACTTC. Translated: CASSGGPSYEQYF.

The chain has TRBV6-5 and TRBJ1-2; maybe TRBD1 (5 bases). The CDR3 has 12 amino acids. V lost 4 bases and J lost 6, with 9 bases in between. Germline CDR1 MNHEY, CDR2 SVGAGI. Here the CDR3 reads CASSLLGDGYTF. CDR3 nucleotides: TGTGCCAGCAGTTTACTGGGGGATGGCTACACCTTC.

As DNA, the CDR3 is TGCGCCAGCAGCCACTCTTCTGACCGGGGGCCGCGGAATGAGCAGTTCTTC. Translation: CASSHSSDRGPRNEQFF. This sequence joins TRBV4-1 and TRBJ2-1; D is tentatively TRBD1 or TRBD2 (6 bases each). Germline V gives CDR1 MGHRA, CDR2 YSYEKL. The length of the CDR3 is 17 residues. The V end lost 3 bases, the J end lost 7 bases, and 22 bases lay between the germline ends.

This clone was detected a few times. The genes are TRBV19 and TRBJ1-4; D gene ambiguous. CDR1 is LNHDA and CDR2 is SQIVND in the germline V gene (reference sequence). V was pared by 6 bases and J by 0 bases, with 14 bases between. This CDR3 has 16 residues. The CDR3 loop is CASRTSQRATNEKLFF. CDR3 bases: TGTGCCAGTAGGACGTCTCAGAGAGCAACTAATGAAAAACTGTTTTTT.

This chain joins TRBV2 and TRBJ1-3; D gene unclear. This CDR3 spans 15 amino acids. V was shortened by 4 bases and J by 0 bases, with 10 bases between the two germline ends. CDR1 is SNHLY and CDR2 is FYNNEI in the germline V gene. The CDR3 loop reads CASSVGEPSGNTIYF. The CDR3 DNA follows: TGTGCCAGCAGTGTGGGAGAACCCTCTGGAAACACCATATATTTT.

This clone appeared a single time. The J gene is TRBJ1-5, the V gene TRBV9; 8 bases align to TRBD1. The CDR3 spans 18 residues. Germline CDR1 is SGDLS and CDR2 is YYNGEE. The ends lost 3 bases at V and 3 bases at J; junction bases unmatched: 14. CDR3 protein: CASSAGPQDRANNQPQHF. The CDR3 nucleotides read TGTGCCAGCAGCGCCGGGCCCCAGGACAGGGCTAACAATCAGCCCCAGCATTTT.

The rearrangement joins TRBV28 to TRBJ1-2; no clear D. Deletions cut 1 base from V and 4 bases from J, with 7 bases between. CDR1 and CDR2 (germline): MDHEN, SYDVKM. The CDR3 loop spans 13 amino acids. This CDR3 is CASSLSRTYGYTF. The DNA for the CDR3 is TGTGCCAGCAGTTTATCTAGGACCTATGGCTACACCTTC.

The chain uses TRBV4-2 and TRBJ2-7; 7 nucleotides agree with TRBD2. The CDR3 spans 15 residues. V lost 0 bases to trimming and J lost 5 bases; unmatched junction nucleotides: 7. CDR1 and CDR2 (germline): LGHNA, YNFKEQ. The CDR3 region has the DNA TGTGCCAGCAGCCAAGAGGGAAAGGCGGGGGACGAGCAGTACTTC. This encodes CASSQEGKAGDEQYF.

The chain joins TRBV6-1 to TRBJ1-1; TRBD1 matches at 7 bases. Germline trimming cut 5 bases from V and 5 bases from J; bases unmatched to any gene: 5. Germline V gene lookup returns CDR1 MNHNS and CDR2 SASEGT. The CDR3 loop spans 13 amino acids. The CDR3 bases are TGTGCCAGCAGTACAACAGGGGTGACTGAAGCTTTCTTT. This translates into CASSTTGVTEAFF.

The chain has TRBV29-1 and TRBJ1-2, with D possibly being TRBD1 (6 bases). The germline V gene encodes CDR1 SQVTM and CDR2 ANQGSEA. The V gene lost 3 bases and the J gene lost 5 bases, with 13 bases spanning the gap. The CDR3 runs to 13 residues. Here the CDR3 DNA reads TGCAGCGTTGATAGGGCAGGGGTTTATGGCTACACCTTC. Its translation: CSVDRAGVYGYTF.

V is TRBV6-6 and J is TRBJ2-7, with 7 bases identical to TRBD1. This CDR3 region has 13 residues. The junction had 2 bases not matched to a gene; V was cut back by 2 bases and J by 4 bases. Germline CDR1 is MNHNY and CDR2 is SVGAGI (reference sequence). The CDR3 sequence is CASSYNRGYEQYF. The CDR3 region has the DNA TGTGCCAGCAGTTACAACAGGGGATACGAGCAGTACTTC.

The chain is built from TRBV5-1 and TRBJ1-6; D is unresolved. Trimming cost V 0 bases and J 8 bases, with 6 bases left between them. Germline V gene data show CDR1 as SGHRS and CDR2 as YFSETQ. CDR3 size: 13 residues. In DNA, the CDR3 is TGCGCCAGCAGCTTGGCCGGGTATTCACCCCTCCACTTT. Amino acids: CASSLAGYSPLHF. Drawing the rest from reference TRBV5-1 and TRBJ1-6, the complete variable domain is KAGVTQTPRYLIKTRGQQVTLSCSPISGHRSVSWYQQTPGQGLQFLFEYFSETQRNKGNFPGRFSGRQFSNSRSEMNVSTLELGDSALYLCASSLAGYSPLHFGNGTRLTVT.

This clone was observed a handful of times. J is TRBJ1-6 and V is TRBV7-2, with D tentatively TRBD1 (5 bases). The CDR3 length is 14 residues. V lost 2 bases, J lost 4 bases, and 6 bases lay in between. Germline V gene data show CDR1 as SGHTA and CDR2 as FQGNSA. This CDR3 is CASSLRQYNSPLHF. Here the CDR3 DNA reads TGTGCCAGCAGCTTAAGACAGTATAATTCACCCCTCCACTTT. Full variable domain (missing parts from reference TRBV7-2 and TRBJ1-6): GAGVSQSPSNKVTEKGKDVELRCDPISGHTALYWYRQSLGQGLEFLIYFQGNSAPDKSGLPSDRFSAERTGGSVSTLTIQRTQQEDSAVYLCASSLRQYNSPLHFGNGTRLTVT.

J is TRBJ1-2 and V is TRBV30; no clear D gene. V lost 2 bases and J 5 bases, leaving 9 bases between the germline ends. CDR1 and CDR2 from the germline V gene are GTSNPN and SVGIG (reference sequence). The CDR3 is 12 residues long. CDR3 nucleotide sequence: TGTGCCTGGAGTCCGCTGGATTATGGCTACACCTTC. Its protein product is CAWSPLDYGYTF.

The chain employs TRBV28 and TRBJ1-6; the D gene is possibly TRBD1 (6 bases). Germline CDR1 reads MDHEN; CDR2 reads SYDVKM. This CDR3 spans 20 amino acids. V lost 8 bases, J lost 0 bases, and 26 bases lay in between. The CDR3 sequence: CASSRGGMFFGSSYNSPLHF. The DNA of the CDR3 is TGTGCCAGCTCGAGGGGGGGGATGTTCTTTGGGAGCTCCTATAATTCACCCCTCCACTTT.

The rearrangement joins TRBV6-6 to TRBJ2-3; 10 nucleotides line up with TRBD2. Unmatched junction bases numbered 2, after V lost 4 bases and J lost 7 bases. Per the germline V gene, CDR1 is MNHNY and CDR2 is SVGAGI (reference sequence). This CDR3 spans 13 amino acids. The CDR3 reads CASSSSGGNTQYF. CDR3 DNA sequence: TGTGCCAGCAGTTCTAGCGGGGGTAATACGCAGTATTTT.

CDR3 sequence reads: CASTTSPRITDTQYF. The CDR3 DNA sequence: TGTGCCAGTACCACCTCTCCGAGGATCACAGATACGCAGTATTTT. This chain links TRBV19 with TRBJ2-3; no clear D gene. The CDR3 spans 15 residues. V was trimmed by 7 bases and J by 2 bases, leaving 16 bases between them. CDR1 LNHDA and CDR2 SQIVND come from the germline V gene (reference sequence).